Below, 13 T cell receptor beta chains from the same sample are listed, as sequenced in a study of control samples from healthy donors and cancer patients. Produced via immunoSEQ multiplex PCR; TCRdb's table is partial and in-frame only. The top ten hold less than 15% of the sample, which has 80,000 to 100,000 clones, 88% seen once. Sequenced material: blood. These receptors were obtained from a man in his thirties or forties in good health.

The rearrangement uses TRBV7-2 and TRBJ1-2; weak D call: TRBD1 (5 bases). Trimming left V 5 bases short and J 8 bases short, with 15 bases between. Germline V gives CDR1 SGHTA, CDR2 FQGNSA. The CDR3 spans 13 residues. The CDR3 loop is CASSPRRVEGYTF. The CDR3 bases are TGTGCCAGCAGCCCGCGCAGGGTCGAAGGCTACACCTTC.

This clone was counted only a few times. J is TRBJ2-5 and V is TRBV11-3; D possibly matches TRBD1 or TRBD2 (5 bases each). V was cut by 8 bases and J by 4 bases, with 23 bases left in between. Looked up from germline, CDR1 is SGHNT and CDR2 is YENEEA. The CDR3 runs to 16 residues. Here the CDR3 DNA reads TGTGCCAGCGGGGACGGGTCTTCTAGCCTTGCAGAGACCCAGTACTTC. Translating it yields CASGDGSSSLAETQYF. The variable domain in full, with the rest retrieved from reference TRBV11-3 and TRBJ2-5, is EAGVVQSPRYKIIEKKQPVAFWCNPISGHNTLYWYLQNLGQGPELLIRYENEEAVDDSQLPKDRFSAERLKGVDSTLKIQPAELGDSAVYLCASGDGSSSLAETQYFGPGTRLLVL.

The chain carries TRBV30 and TRBJ2-7, with TRBD1 identical over 8 bases. CDR1 is GTSNPN and CDR2 is SVGIG in the germline V gene (reference sequence). The CDR3 totals 15 residues. After removal of 8 bases from V and 1 base from J, the junction contained 13 bases not matched to a gene. The CDR3 spells CATPLSGTGSYEQYF. In DNA, the CDR3 is TGTGCCACACCTCTTTCCGGGACAGGATCCTACGAGCAGTACTTC.

This chain joins TRBV4-1 and TRBJ1-4; the D is unclear. Trimming removed 4 bases at V and 3 bases at J, with 9 bases between. Looked up from germline, CDR1 is MGHRA and CDR2 is YSYEKL. The CDR3 is made up of 14 amino acids. CDR3 nucleotide sequence: TGCGCCAGCAGCCTTCCCCCCGCTAATGAAAAACTGTTTTTT. It is translated as CASSLPPANEKLFF.

A single count supports this clone. This CDR3 is CASSVANSTGNTIYF. The CDR3 bases are TGTGCCAGCAGCGTCGCGAACAGTACTGGAAACACCATATATTTT. The chain links TRBV9 to TRBJ1-3; D unresolved. Germline CDR1 SGDLS, CDR2 YYNGEE. This CDR3 contains 15 residues. Trimming shortened V by 2 bases and J by 2 bases, and 11 bases separated the two germline ends.

The chain is built from TRBV5-1 and TRBJ2-7; D not resolved. The germline CDR1 and CDR2 sequences are SGHRS and YFSETQ. There are 14 residues in the CDR3. Trimming removed 0 bases at V and 5 bases at J, with 12 bases between. The CDR3 region has the DNA TGCGCCAGCAGCTTGGCTCAGGTGGTCCACGAGCAGTACTTC. It encodes CASSLAQVVHEQYF.

The gene calls are TRBV5-1 and TRBJ2-7, with 11 nucleotides matching TRBD1. J lost 5 bases, V lost 4 bases, and 8 bases had no gene match. Germline V gene data show CDR1 as SGHRS and CDR2 as YFSETQ. The CDR3 totals 15 residues. The CDR3 DNA sequence: TGCGCCAGCAGCACGGGACAGGGGGATAAGAACGAGCAGTACTTC. Residues: CASSTGQGDKNEQYF.

The chain combines TRBV19 with TRBJ2-7, with D perhaps given as TRBD1 or TRBD2 (5 bases each). The V end lost 3 bases, the J end lost 3 bases, and 18 bases lay between the germline ends. From germline, CDR1 is LNHDA and CDR2 SQIVND (reference sequence). CDR3 length: 16 amino acids. CDR3 loop: CASSILHPRGVYEQYF. The CDR3 coding sequence is TGTGCCAGTAGTATCCTACATCCCAGAGGGGTCTACGAGCAGTACTTC.

V is TRBV11-2 and J is TRBJ2-3; D tentatively fits TRBD1 or TRBD2 (5 bases each). The V end lost 8 bases, the J end lost 7 bases, and 22 bases lay between the germline ends. Germline V gene sequence: CDR1 SGHAT, CDR2 FQNNGV. The CDR3 is 15 amino acids. CDR3 amino acids: CASRNPTLTGHTQYF. The CDR3 DNA sequence: TGTGCCAGCCGGAACCCAACCCTGACGGGGCATACGCAGTATTTT.

The chain recombines TRBV5-6 with TRBJ2-3, with D possibly being TRBD2 (5 bases). Germline V lookup: CDR1 SGHDT, CDR2 YYEEEE. Trimming stripped 1 base from V and 0 bases from J, with 15 bases between. CDR3 length: 17 amino acids. CDR3 bases: TGTGCCAGCAGCTTGTATCGGTTGCCGGGAAGCACAGATACGCAGTATTTT. Translation gives CASSLYRLPGSTDTQYF.

This clone appeared a single time. This rearrangement joins TRBV24-1 to TRBJ2-2; D not resolved. Germline values: CDR1 KGHDR, CDR2 SFDVKD. The CDR3 loop spans 14 amino acids. Between the trimmed V and J ends, which lost 5 bases and 1 base, there was a span of 7 bases. The CDR3 reads CATSAALNTGELFF. The CDR3 coding sequence is TGTGCCACCAGTGCTGCGCTGAACACCGGGGAGCTGTTTTTT.

The chain couples TRBV24-1 to TRBJ2-2; the D gene is possibly TRBD1 (7 bases). V was pared by 9 bases and J by 2 bases, with 21 bases between. The CDR3 sequence is 17 residues long. Germline CDR1 reads KGHDR; CDR2 reads SFDVKD. The CDR3, as DNA: TGTGCCACCGCGGAGGGGGCCTACTTACCAAACACCGGGGAGCTGTTTTTT. Translated, it gives CATAEGAYLPNTGELFF.

The rearrangement links TRBV3-1 (or the pseudogene TRBV3-2) to TRBJ1-6; TRBD1 agrees at 8 bases. The J segment lost 10 bases and the V segment lost 3 bases, leaving 8 bases of the junction unmatched. The CDR3 is 15 residues long. Per the germline V gene, CDR1 is LGHDT and CDR2 is YNNKEL (reference sequence). The CDR3 DNA is TGTGCCAGCAGCCATACTAGGACAGGGACATCACCCCTCCACTTT. This sequence encodes CASSHTRTGTSPLHF.